This T cell receptor beta chain emerged from a study of cytomegalovirus exposure and HLA in healthy donors. Study observations and caveats: In an earlier analysis, in 587 donors, most V segments appeared productive either ~87% or ~30% of the time. An analysis that came later showed most CMV-associated TCR beta chains appearing HLA-restricted. Among the CMV-associated chains, a few were confirmed in vitro as specific for CMV antigens.

A word on this clone: Its antigen is unknown.

The PCR made use of 60 Vbeta and 13 Jbeta primers. Generated by immunoSEQ multiplex PCR, the TCRdb table keeps only in-frame clones and is missing some. The table has approximately 81,000 clones, about 68% seen once. This CDR3 has 14 amino acids. V lost 3 bases to trimming and J lost 9 bases; unmatched junction nucleotides: 7. Per the germline V gene, CDR1 is ENHRY and CDR2 is SYGVKD. The rearrangement joins TRBV10-3 to TRBJ2-1, with TRBD1 matching over 8 bases. The sample comprised PBMCs. This TCR derives from a man aged 40-50 years in good health and CMV-seropositive. CDR3 in amino acids: CAISDNRGTTEQFF. Written as DNA, the CDR3 is TGTGCCATCAGTGATAACAGGGGGACGACTGAGCAGTTCTTC.